Each of the 16 T cell receptor beta chains below was sequenced from the same sample in a study of T cells in Graves' hyperthyroidism and ophthalmopathy. RNA transcripts served as the template for amplifying TCR beta CDR3 regions. Researchers ran a first-round RT-PCR on the TCR CDR3 using the HTBI primer set. TCRdb recomputed calls from the multiplex PCR reads with MiXCR, one row per CDR3 protein. Of more than 600,000 distinct CDR3 sequences in the sample, around 15% were seen once. The sequenced sample was blood. All receptors derive from a man between 18 and 29 years old with Graves' hyperthyroidism.

V and J are TRBV10-3 and TRBJ1-1; TRBD1 matches 9 bases. Germline trimming cut 5 bases from V and 1 base from J; bases unmatched to any gene: 8. CDR3 length: 16 residues. Germline CDR1 reads ENHRY; CDR2 reads SYGVKD. CDR3 loop: CAISLFGGQGNTEAFF. CDR3 nucleotides: TGTGCCATCAGTCTCTTCGGGGGACAGGGGAACACTGAAGCTTTCTTT.

The chain recombines TRBV19 with TRBJ2-7; D ambiguous. The CDR3 is 13 residues long. CDR1 is LNHDA, CDR2 SQIVND, per germline (reference sequence). V was shortened by 3 bases and J by 6 bases, with 12 bases between the two germline ends. The CDR3 DNA reads TGTGCCAGTAGTATCCAGAAGAGAGGCGAGCAGTACTTC. This sequence encodes CASSIQKRGEQYF.

The gene calls are TRBV19 and TRBJ2-3; 8 nucleotides line up with TRBD2. CDR1 is LNHDA and CDR2 is SQIVND in the germline V gene (reference sequence). The CDR3 has 14 amino acids. Unmatched junction bases numbered 2, after V lost 2 bases and J lost 4 bases. The CDR3 DNA reads TGTGCCAGTAGTATACTAGCGGGCCCAGATACGCAGTATTTT. It specifies CASSILAGPDTQYF.

This rearrangement joins TRBV18 to TRBJ2-2; D is possibly TRBD2 (5 bases). From germline, CDR1 is KGHSH and CDR2 LQKENI. V was trimmed by 0 bases and J by 6 bases, leaving 11 bases between them. This CDR3 has 15 amino acids. This chain's CDR3 is CASSPPTRVPGELFF. The CDR3 region has the DNA TGTGCCAGCTCACCACCAACTAGAGTCCCCGGGGAGCTGTTTTTT.

The V gene is TRBV4-3, the J gene TRBJ1-1; D might be TRBD1 (5 bases). Germline V gene data show CDR1 as LGHNA and CDR2 as YSLEER. This CDR3 is built from 13 residues. The V gene lost 4 bases and the J gene lost 8 bases, with 14 bases spanning the gap. CDR3 in amino acids: CASSLIGRAEAFF. CDR3 nucleotide sequence: TGCGCCAGCAGCCTTATCGGCAGGGCAGAAGCTTTCTTT.

The sample holds many counts of this clonotype. The chain recombines TRBV7-9 with TRBJ2-3, with a weak D call TRBD2 (5 bases). CDR3 length equals 15 residues. With 3 bases removed from V and 8 bases from J, the gap between germline ends came to 18 bases. CDR1 and CDR2 (germline): SEHNR, FQNEAQ (reference sequence). The CDR3 loop reads CASSLVSQPGGTQYF. CDR3 coding DNA: TGTGCCAGCAGCTTGGTTAGCCAACCAGGAGGTACGCAGTATTTT. The full variable domain, in which reference TRBV7-9 and TRBJ2-3 provide the parts outside the CDR3, is DTGVSQNPRHKITKRGQNVTFRCDPISEHNRLYWYRQTLGQGPEFLTYFQNEAQLEKSRLLSDRFSAERPKGSFSTLEIQRTEQGDSAMYLCASSLVSQPGGTQYFGPGTRLTVL.

Only a few counts were recorded for this clonotype. This sequence joins TRBV20-1 and TRBJ1-6, with 10 positions matching TRBD1. CDR1 and CDR2 from the germline V gene are DFQATT and SNEGSKA (reference sequence). The CDR3 extends over 16 amino acids. Trimming cost V 5 bases and J 3 bases; bases outside gene matches: 7. The CDR3 DNA reads TGCAGTGCTCAGGGACAGGGGAGACGCTATAATTCACCCCTCCACTTT. Protein product: CSAQGQGRRYNSPLHF.

The chain is built from TRBV12-3 or TRBV12-4 and TRBJ2-6; D ambiguous. Trimming took off 3 bases at V and 2 bases at J, with 5 bases between the two ends. The CDR3 totals 14 residues. The CDR3, as DNA: TGTGCCAGCAGTTTCGGGCCTGGGGCCAACGTCCTGACTTTC. It encodes CASSFGPGANVLTF.

The chain uses TRBV2 and TRBJ2-2; unclear D gene. Trimming cost V 5 bases and J 0 bases, with 13 bases left between them. The CDR3 is made up of 16 amino acids. The germline CDR1 and CDR2 sequences are SNHLY and FYNNEI. The CDR3 is CASSSPEPANTGELFF. CDR3 nucleotide sequence: TGTGCCAGCAGTTCCCCGGAGCCGGCGAACACCGGGGAGCTGTTTTTT.

There are many counts of this clonotype. The V and J genes are TRBV20-1 and TRBJ2-3; TRBD2 matches 8 bases. The trim removed 6 bases at V and 0 bases at J, leaving 5 bases unmatched. The CDR3 runs 14 residues. CDR1 is DFQATT, CDR2 SNEGSKA, per germline (reference sequence). The CDR3 nucleotides are TGCAGTGCCAGGACTAGCCCGAGCACAGATACGCAGTATTTT. Encoded protein: CSARTSPSTDTQYF.

This clonotype was seen many times. This chain links TRBV12-3 or TRBV12-4 with TRBJ1-1, with D unclear. The length of the CDR3 is 13 residues. The V end lost 5 bases, the J end lost 2 bases, and 9 bases lay between the germline ends. In nucleotides, the CDR3 is TGTGCCAGCAGTCTTATAGGAAACACTGAAGCTTTCTTT. Translation gives CASSLIGNTEAFF.

The table lists this clonotype with many counts. The chain is built from TRBV20-1 and TRBJ2-3, with D maybe TRBD2 (5 bases). The CDR3 is 16 residues long. Germline V gene lookup returns CDR1 DFQATT and CDR2 SNEGSKA (reference sequence). The ends were cut back, 5 bases at V and 0 bases at J, with 18 bases in the middle. CDR3 bases: TGCAGTGCTTGGGTTTGGCGGGCACTAAGCACAGATACGCAGTATTTT. This gives the protein CSAWVWRALSTDTQYF.

This clonotype has just one count. The chain links TRBV5-6 to TRBJ2-5; tentatively, D is TRBD1 (5 bases). This CDR3 is 15 amino acids long. Germline V gene sequence: CDR1 SGHDT, CDR2 YYEEEE. The V end was cut by 4 bases, the J end by 4 bases, with 17 bases between. The CDR3 DNA reads TGTGCCAGCAGCCGACAACGGGTCACAGGAGAGACCCAGTACTTC. Its translation is CASSRQRVTGETQYF.

This clonotype was seen a handful of times. The chain combines TRBV24-1 with TRBJ2-3, with D unresolved. Between the trimmed V and J ends, which lost 1 base and 5 bases, there was a span of 9 bases. The CDR3 runs 14 residues. Germline CDR1 reads KGHDR; CDR2 reads SFDVKD. In DNA, the CDR3 is TGTGCCACCAGTGATTTCGGTTTGATAGATACGCAGTATTTT. Translating it yields CATSDFGLIDTQYF.

The chain employs TRBV28 and TRBJ1-3; a possible D gene is TRBD1 (6 bases). The length of the CDR3 is 16 residues. Per the germline V gene, CDR1 is MDHEN and CDR2 is SYDVKM. The V end lost 5 bases, the J end lost 0 bases, and 14 bases lay between the germline ends. CDR3 coding DNA: TGTGCCAGCAGTGGATACAGGGCGAGCTCTGGAAACACCATATATTTT. Translating it yields CASSGYRASSGNTIYF.

This clonotype has just a few counts. This chain links TRBV15 with TRBJ1-2; 7 bases map to TRBD1. The CDR3 length is 14 residues. Looked up from germline, CDR1 is LNHNV and CDR2 is YYDKDF (reference sequence). V was pared by 1 base and J by 5 bases, with 4 bases of the junction left unmatched. The CDR3: CATSRAGTAYGYTF. The CDR3 DNA sequence: TGTGCCACCAGCAGAGCCGGGACAGCGTATGGCTACACCTTC. Variable domain in full (rest from reference TRBV15 and TRBJ1-2): DAMVIQNPRYQVTQFGKPVTLSCSQTLNHNVMYWYQQKSSQAPKLLFHYYDKDFNNEADTPDNFQSRRPNTSFCFLDIRSPGLGDTAMYLCATSRAGTAYGYTFGSGTRLTVV.